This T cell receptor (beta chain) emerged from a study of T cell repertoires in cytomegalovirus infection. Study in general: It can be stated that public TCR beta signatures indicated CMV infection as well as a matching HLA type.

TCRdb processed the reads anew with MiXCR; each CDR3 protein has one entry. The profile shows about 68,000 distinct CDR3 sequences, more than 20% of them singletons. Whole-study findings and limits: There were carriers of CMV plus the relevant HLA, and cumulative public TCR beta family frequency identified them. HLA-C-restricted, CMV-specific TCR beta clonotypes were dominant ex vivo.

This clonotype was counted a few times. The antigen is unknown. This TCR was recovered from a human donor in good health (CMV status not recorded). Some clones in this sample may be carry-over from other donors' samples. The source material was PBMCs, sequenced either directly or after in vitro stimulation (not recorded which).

The DNA of the CDR3 is TGTGCCACCAAGGCCCCTCTCCAAGAGACCCAGTACTTC. It codes for CATKAPLQETQYF. The chain uses TRBV7-9 and TRBJ2-5; D is unclear. V lost 10 bases and J lost 1, with 13 bases in between. This CDR3 contains 13 residues. Germline lookup yields CDR1 SEHNR and CDR2 FQNEAQ (reference sequence).